Below, 19 T cell receptor beta chains from the same sample are listed, as sequenced in a study of blood T cell repertoires in COVID-19. The assay was immunoSEQ multiplex PCR, and TCRdb's table has in-frame clones only and misses some. The sample has roughly 230,000 clones, 88% seen once; the top ten hold about 0.7%. The sequencing sample was made of peripheral blood. These receptors were taken from a human donor in a cohort sampled during active COVID-19.

V gene TRBV5-1 combines with J gene TRBJ2-6; the match to TRBD1 covers 7 bases. The CDR3 consists of 17 residues. Trimming took 0 bases from V and 2 from J; bases not matched to a gene: 5. CDR1 and CDR2 from the germline V gene are SGHRS and YFSETQ. CDR3 nucleotides: TGCGCCAGCAGCTTGGCCCAAGGGGGCGCTGGGGCCAACGTCCTGACTTTC. It yields the protein CASSLAQGGAGANVLTF.

The sample holds one count of this clone. The rearrangement joins TRBV19 to TRBJ2-3; no reliable D call. In germline, CDR1 is LNHDA, CDR2 SQIVND (reference sequence). The CDR3 loop spans 13 amino acids. V lost 3 bases to trimming and J lost 12 bases, with 16 bases between them. CDR3 region: CASSIPATPRQYF. The CDR3, as DNA: TGTGCCAGTAGTATTCCCGCCACTCCTAGACAGTATTTT.

DNA of the CDR3: TGTGCCAGCAACTCCGGAGACTCTGGAAACACCATATATTTT. Encoded protein: CASNSGDSGNTIYF. The chain uses TRBV9 and TRBJ1-3; D gene unclear. The CDR3 is made up of 14 amino acids. Per germline, CDR1 SGDLS and CDR2 YYNGEE. Trimming left V 6 bases short and J 0 bases short, with 10 bases between.

The chain recombines TRBV4-1 with TRBJ1-4, with unresolved D. The CDR3 covers 12 residues. The germline V gene encodes CDR1 MGHRA and CDR2 YSYEKL. Trimming removed 4 bases at V and 11 bases at J, with 11 bases between. Here the CDR3 reads CASSPPFAKLFF. CDR3 in DNA: TGCGCCAGCAGCCCCCCATTTGCGAAACTGTTTTTT.

CDR3 nucleotides: TGTGCCAGCAGTGAATACGCGGCGGGGGGAGGCGGAGATACGCAGTATTTT. It codes for CASSEYAAGGGGDTQYF. The chain carries TRBV6-1 and TRBJ2-3; 8 bases agree with TRBD2. Trimming took 2 bases from V and 5 from J; bases not matched to a gene: 12. Per germline, CDR1 MNHNS and CDR2 SASEGT. The CDR3 spans 17 residues.

V and J are TRBV19 and TRBJ2-7, with D maybe TRBD2 (6 bases). Germline V gene sequence: CDR1 LNHDA, CDR2 SQIVND (reference sequence). The CDR3 has 14 residues. Trimming removed 4 bases from V and 6 bases from J, with 16 bases in between. Here the CDR3 reads CASSRGVLPGEQYF. In DNA form, the CDR3 reads TGTGCCAGTAGTAGGGGGGTCCTCCCGGGCGAGCAGTACTTC.

This clone was recorded only once. This chain links TRBV9 with TRBJ1-2; D is uncertain. Germline V gene lookup returns CDR1 SGDLS and CDR2 YYNGEE. The CDR3 covers 17 residues. The ends were cut back, 0 bases at V and 8 bases at J, with 23 bases in the middle. The CDR3 loop reads CASSVGPAPLLSTGYTF. The CDR3 bases are TGTGCCAGCAGCGTAGGCCCCGCTCCGCTCCTCTCTACCGGCTACACCTTC. The full variable domain, in which reference TRBV9 and TRBJ1-2 provide the parts outside the CDR3, is DSGVTQTPKHLITATGQRVTLRCSPRSGDLSVYWYQQSLDQGLQFLIQYYNGEERAKGNILERFSAQQFPDLHSELNLSSLELGDSALYFCASSVGPAPLLSTGYTFGSGTRLTVV.

The DNA of the CDR3 is TGTGCCAGCTCACCCACCTGGAAACCAGGCTACGAGCAGTACTTC. Encoded protein: CASSPTWKPGYEQYF. The genes are TRBV18 and TRBJ2-7, with D uncertain. V lost 3 bases and J lost 3, with 15 bases in between. The CDR3 consists of 15 residues. Germline-derived CDR1 and CDR2 are KGHSH and LQKENI.

The rearrangement links TRBV5-1 to TRBJ2-1, with 11 bases that match TRBD2. V shed 5 bases, J shed 7 bases, and the junction held 5 bases outside the gene matches. The CDR3 totals 14 residues. Per the germline V gene, CDR1 is SGHRS and CDR2 is YFSETQ. The CDR3 nucleotides are TGCGCCAGCAGACTAGCGGGGGTGGGTAATGAGCAGTTCTTC. As protein: CASRLAGVGNEQFF.

The chain uses TRBV11-2 and TRBJ2-7; D is possibly TRBD1 (5 bases). The CDR3 totals 17 residues. Germline CDR1 reads SGHAT; CDR2 reads FQNNGV. The germline V and J ends were trimmed by 5 bases and 1 base, with 21 bases remaining between them. The CDR3 loop reads CASSPPVGRVSSYEQYF. DNA for the CDR3: TGTGCCAGCAGCCCACCGGTTGGCAGGGTGTCGTCCTACGAGCAGTACTTC.

The J gene is TRBJ2-1, the V gene TRBV5-1; 7 nucleotides line up with TRBD1. Germline trimming cut 3 bases from V and 4 bases from J; bases unmatched to any gene: 7. CDR3 size: 15 residues. CDR1 and CDR2 from the germline V gene are SGHRS and YFSETQ. CDR3 loop: CASSSDRSPYNEQFF. The CDR3 DNA follows: TGCGCCAGCAGCTCGGACAGGAGCCCTTACAATGAGCAGTTCTTC. Full variable domain (remainder filled in from reference TRBV5-1 and TRBJ2-1): KAGVTQTPRYLIKTRGQQVTLSCSPISGHRSVSWYQQTPGQGLQFLFEYFSETQRNKGNFPGRFSGRQFSNSRSEMNVSTLELGDSALYLCASSSDRSPYNEQFFGPGTRLTVL.

J is TRBJ1-1 and V is TRBV5-1; no firm D call. In germline, CDR1 is SGHRS, CDR2 YFSETQ. With 0 bases removed from V and 2 bases from J, the gap between germline ends came to 5 bases. The CDR3 has 13 residues. This CDR3 is CASSLDSNTEAFF. Written as DNA, the CDR3 is TGCGCCAGCAGCTTGGACAGTAACACTGAAGCTTTCTTT.

This sequence joins TRBV5-1 and TRBJ2-1; perhaps TRBD2 as D (5 bases). V was shortened by 7 bases and J by 6 bases, with 17 bases between the two germline ends. CDR3 length: 14 residues. Looked up from germline, CDR1 is SGHRS and CDR2 is YFSETQ. The chain's CDR3 is CASAVVLTTNEQFF. The CDR3 DNA follows: TGCGCCAGCGCTGTGGTGTTGACTACCAATGAGCAGTTCTTC.

The rearrangement joins TRBV19 to TRBJ2-7, with 9 bases identical to TRBD1. Unmatched junction bases numbered 5, after V lost 2 bases and J lost 3 bases. The CDR3 is 15 amino acids. The germline V gene has CDR1 LNHDA and CDR2 SQIVND (reference sequence). The CDR3 reads CASSITGTGFYEQYF. The CDR3 DNA follows: TGTGCCAGTAGTATAACCGGGACAGGGTTCTACGAGCAGTACTTC.

The V call is TRBV4-3, the J call TRBJ1-4; D may be TRBD1 (5 bases). The V and J ends lost 1 base and 7 bases respectively, with 16 bases between them. Per germline, CDR1 LGHNA and CDR2 YSLEER. CDR3 length: 16 residues. The CDR3 sequence is CASSQGRGARSEKLFF. The DNA of the CDR3 is TGCGCCAGCAGCCAAGGTCGTGGGGCGCGAAGTGAAAAACTGTTTTTT.

This chain joins TRBV5-6 and TRBJ2-7; 10 nucleotides line up with TRBD1. Germline V lookup: CDR1 SGHDT, CDR2 YYEEEE. This CDR3 is 15 amino acids long. The V segment lost 2 bases and the J segment 6 bases; nucleotides outside the gene matches: 8. DNA of the CDR3: TGTGCCAGCAGCTTCCCCCGAGGGACAGGGGTCGAGCAGTACTTC. This translates into CASSFPRGTGVEQYF.

The chain is built from TRBV7-9 and TRBJ1-2, with D possibly matching TRBD1 (6 bases). Trimming took off 5 bases at V and 0 bases at J, with 13 bases between the two ends. The CDR3 has 15 residues. In germline, CDR1 is SEHNR, CDR2 FQNEAQ (reference sequence). The DNA of the CDR3 is TGTGCCAGCAGCGAGGGGGGGACGGCTAACTATGGCTACACCTTC. Its translation: CASSEGGTANYGYTF. The variable domain in full, completed from reference TRBV7-9 and TRBJ1-2, reads DTGVSQNPRHKITKRGQNVTFRCDPISEHNRLYWYRQTLGQGPEFLTYFQNEAQLEKSRLLSDRFSAERPKGSFSTLEIQRTEQGDSAMYLCASSEGGTANYGYTFGSGTRLTVV.

The V call is TRBV19, the J call TRBJ2-7; possible D gene TRBD1, 5 bases. With 3 bases removed from V and 6 bases from J, the gap between germline ends came to 15 bases. Germline CDR1 and CDR2: LNHDA and SQIVND (reference sequence). This CDR3 region has 14 residues. The CDR3 region has the DNA TGTGCCAGTAGTATTCCGGACACGCGAAGCGAGCAGTACTTC. Its protein product is CASSIPDTRSEQYF.

The chain uses TRBV11-2 and TRBJ2-7, with 14 positions matching TRBD2. The J segment lost 2 bases and the V segment lost 0 bases, leaving 9 bases of the junction unmatched. The CDR3 covers 19 residues. The V gene's germline CDR1 is SGHAT and CDR2 FQNNGV. The CDR3 DNA reads TGTGCCAGCAGCTTAGACCCTCGACTAGCGGGAGGGCCCACCTACGAGCAGTACTTC. This gives the protein CASSLDPRLAGGPTYEQYF.